This TCR beta chain was captured by sequencing in a study of blood T cell repertoires in COVID-19. About the study: The United States, Italy and Spain were the sources of the acute and convalescent COVID-19 samples. Sample material is recorded as cDNA or gDNA derived from T cells, B-cell-depleted T cells, or PBMCs.

Original processing methods: Amplification from reference gene primers served as the basis for estimated nucleated cell counts. Generated by immunoSEQ multiplex PCR, the TCRdb table keeps only in-frame clones and is missing some. V and J calls and clone size are given by that table; D and trimming were obtained from the DNA. This sample has about 490,000 clones, with over 75% found just once. The sample comprised peripheral blood. The receptor's source is a human donor in a cohort sampled during active COVID-19.

The CDR3 loop is CASSLITGSDDGYTF. The CDR3 DNA reads as TGTGCCAGCAGCTTGATAACAGGGAGTGATGATGGCTACACCTTC. V usage is TRBV5-5 and J usage is TRBJ1-2, with a possible D match to TRBD1 (6 bases). With 1 base removed from V and 6 bases from J, the gap between germline ends came to 16 bases. CDR1 and CDR2 (germline): SGHKS, YYEKEE (reference sequence). There are 15 residues in the CDR3.